One and the same sample provided the 32 T cell receptor beta chains below, sequenced in a study of blood T cell repertoires in COVID-19. The assay was immunoSEQ multiplex PCR, and TCRdb's table has in-frame clones only and misses some. The table has a few hundred thousand clones, roughly 84% seen once. The sample taken for sequencing was peripheral blood. These receptors all stem from a person between 65 and 79 years old with COVID-19, enrolled during active disease.

The chain is built from TRBV24-1 and TRBJ1-4; possibly TRBD1 for D (5 bases). V lost 3 bases and J lost 10, with 14 bases in between. Germline assignment: CDR1 KGHDR and CDR2 SFDVKD. The CDR3 extends over 14 amino acids. CDR3 DNA: TGTGCCACCAGTGATGACAGTGGGGGAGGAAAACTGTTTTTT. Translating gives CATSDDSGGGKLFF.

V and J are TRBV19 and TRBJ1-3; TRBD1 is a possible D gene (5 bases). Germline values: CDR1 LNHDA, CDR2 SQIVND (reference sequence). The V end lost 4 bases, the J end lost 2 bases, and 15 bases lay between the germline ends. CDR3 size: 16 residues. CDR3 residues: CASSTTGGGAGNTIYF. The CDR3 nucleotides read TGTGCCAGTAGTACGACGGGCGGGGGAGCTGGAAACACCATATATTTT. Filled out from reference TRBV19 and TRBJ1-3, the complete variable domain reads DGGITQSPKYLFRKEGQNVTLSCEQNLNHDAMYWYRQDPGQGLRLIYYSQIVNDFQKGDIAEGYSVSREKKESFPLTVTSAQKNPTAFYLCASSTTGGGAGNTIYFGEGSWLTVV.

The gene calls are TRBV28 and TRBJ1-4; weak D call: TRBD1 (5 bases). Trimming pared 7 bases from V and 6 bases from J, leaving 15 bases between. Germline values: CDR1 MDHEN, CDR2 SYDVKM. The CDR3 contains 14 residues. The CDR3 region has the DNA TGTGCCAGCAAACTCTCGGGGGGGGATGAAAAACTGTTTTTT. This sequence encodes CASKLSGGDEKLFF. The full variable domain, its missing parts supplied by reference TRBV28 and TRBJ1-4, is DVKVTQSSRYLVKRTGEKVFLECVQDMDHENMFWYRQDPGLGLRLIYFSYDVKMKEKGDIPEGYSVSREKKERFSLILESASTNQTSMYLCASKLSGGDEKLFFGSGTQLSVL.

The rearrangement links TRBV5-1 to TRBJ2-3; D unclear. V lost 4 bases and J lost 6, with 9 bases in between. CDR3 size: 12 residues. Per germline, CDR1 SGHRS and CDR2 YFSETQ. This CDR3 reads CASSPELDTQYF. The CDR3 bases are TGCGCCAGCAGCCCGGAGCTGGATACGCAGTATTTT.

The count of this clone is one. The chain recombines TRBV7-9 with TRBJ2-2; 7 nucleotides align to TRBD1. The CDR3 is 16 amino acids. The germline gives CDR1 SEHNR, CDR2 FQNEAQ (reference sequence). V lost 5 bases and J lost 1; bases outside the gene matches: 7. CDR3: CASSAAWDRNTGELFF. The CDR3 coding sequence is TGTGCCAGCAGCGCTGCATGGGACAGGAACACCGGGGAGCTGTTTTTT.

In its sample, this clone was seen once. The chain links TRBV19 to TRBJ1-2, with D maybe TRBD1 (6 bases). Germline lookup yields CDR1 LNHDA and CDR2 SQIVND (reference sequence). The CDR3 is 15 residues long. The V end was cut by 8 bases, the J end by 1 base, with 17 bases between. CDR3 nucleotides: TGTGCCAGTGCAGCCTTACAGGGAAATAACTATGGCTACACCTTC. This sequence encodes CASAALQGNNYGYTF.

This chain joins TRBV19 and TRBJ1-5; D possibly corresponds to TRBD1 (6 bases). CDR1 and CDR2 (germline): LNHDA, SQIVND (reference sequence). CDR3 size: 17 residues. Trimming left V 0 bases short and J 0 bases short, with 12 bases between. CDR3 loop: CASSIDPTGNSNQPQHF. Here the CDR3 DNA reads TGTGCCAGTAGTATAGACCCCACAGGGAATAGCAATCAGCCCCAGCATTTT.

Points on this clone: The sample carries other DNA sequences with the same CDR3. V usage is TRBV28 and J usage is TRBJ1-5; 9 nucleotides align to TRBD1. V shed 2 bases and J 4 bases; nucleotides not matched to a gene: 0. The CDR3 contains 14 residues. Germline assignment: CDR1 MDHEN and CDR2 SYDVKM. CDR3 sequence: CASSLGQGNQPQHF. CDR3 in DNA: TGTGCCAGCAGTTTAGGACAGGGGAATCAGCCCCAGCATTTT.

This clone was seen a few times. The chain has TRBV28 and TRBJ1-1, with a possible D match to TRBD1 (5 bases). Germline lookup yields CDR1 MDHEN and CDR2 SYDVKM. The CDR3 sequence is 13 residues long. V was pared by 6 bases and J by 4 bases, with 12 bases between. CDR3 sequence reads: CASRKGIGTEAFF. The CDR3 DNA reads as TGTGCCAGCAGGAAGGGGATCGGCACTGAAGCTTTCTTT. Together with reference TRBV28 and TRBJ1-1, the CDR3 gives the full variable domain: DVKVTQSSRYLVKRTGEKVFLECVQDMDHENMFWYRQDPGLGLRLIYFSYDVKMKEKGDIPEGYSVSREKKERFSLILESASTNQTSMYLCASRKGIGTEAFFGQGTRLTVV.

This clone was detected only once. The V call is TRBV6-1, the J call TRBJ2-1; 13 bases line up with TRBD2. CDR3 length: 18 residues. V was pared by 0 bases and J by 3 bases, with 5 bases of the junction left unmatched. The germline gives CDR1 MNHNS, CDR2 SASEGT. The CDR3 spells CASSEAIRTSGSYNEQFF. The CDR3 coding sequence is TGTGCCAGCAGTGAAGCGATTCGGACTAGCGGGAGCTACAATGAGCAGTTCTTC.

This clone turned up a few times. The chain employs TRBV11-1 and TRBJ2-5, with 8 bases lining up with TRBD1. Germline values: CDR1 SGHAT, CDR2 FQDESV (reference sequence). V gave up 6 bases and J gave up 2 bases; unmatched junction bases: 8. The CDR3 runs to 15 residues. CDR3 in DNA: TGTGCCAGCAGGGAAGGGACAGGACCTCAAGAGACCCAGTACTTC. This encodes CASREGTGPQETQYF.

J is TRBJ1-4 and V is TRBV5-4; 9 bases match TRBD1. This CDR3 region has 15 residues. CDR1 is SGHNT and CDR2 is YYREEE in the germline V gene (reference sequence). Trimming removed 5 bases from V and 8 bases from J; junction bases left unmatched: 10. The CDR3 region is CASSSRTGVGEKLFF. The DNA for the CDR3 is TGTGCCAGCAGTTCCAGGACAGGGGTGGGGGAAAAACTGTTTTTT.

J is TRBJ2-7 and V is TRBV7-2; D unclear. CDR3 length equals 13 residues. With 4 bases removed from V and 2 bases from J, the gap between germline ends came to 9 bases. Germline loops: CDR1 SGHTA, CDR2 FQGNSA. CDR3 coding DNA: TGTGCCAGCAGCTCCAGCGCTGCCTACGAGCAGTACTTC. This sequence encodes CASSSSAAYEQYF.

The chain couples TRBV5-6 to TRBJ1-5; no reliable D call. The CDR3 spans 15 residues. CDR1 and CDR2 from the germline V gene are SGHDT and YYEEEE. The V gene lost 3 bases and the J gene lost 3 bases, with 13 bases spanning the gap. The CDR3 coding sequence is TGTGCCAGCAGCTCCGCTAAATTACCCAATCAGCCCCAGCATTTT. It specifies CASSSAKLPNQPQHF.

The chain is built from TRBV19 and TRBJ1-6; no clear D. The V end lost 1 base, the J end lost 7 bases, and 11 bases lay between the germline ends. Per germline, CDR1 LNHDA and CDR2 SQIVND (reference sequence). CDR3 length: 15 amino acids. The CDR3 spells CASSIARGMNSPLHF. CDR3 in DNA: TGTGCCAGTAGTATAGCGCGGGGAATGAATTCACCCCTCCACTTT.

The V gene is TRBV27, the J gene TRBJ1-4; weak D call: TRBD1 (5 bases). The ends were cut back, 3 bases at V and 4 bases at J, with 18 bases in the middle. CDR3 length: 17 residues. CDR1 and CDR2 from the germline V gene are MNHEY and SMNVEV (reference sequence). The CDR3 DNA is TGTGCCAGCAGTTTTAGGGCAGGGTTCGAACTTAATGAAAAACTGTTTTTT. Its protein product is CASSFRAGFELNEKLFF.

V is TRBV7-8 and J is TRBJ2-3; the match to TRBD2 covers 8 bases. The CDR3 is 16 amino acids. The germline CDR1 and CDR2 sequences are SGHVS and FQNEAQ. The J segment lost 4 bases and the V segment lost 8 bases, leaving 14 bases of the junction unmatched. Here the CDR3 DNA reads TGTGCCAGCGTCCGGGGGGGCCGAGGAGTGGCAGATACGCAGTATTTT. This codes for CASVRGGRGVADTQYF.

This clone was seen just once. The chain links TRBV18 to TRBJ2-5; 9 bases align to TRBD1. V lost 3 bases to trimming and J lost 5 bases; unmatched junction nucleotides: 13. This CDR3 is 17 amino acids long. CDR1 is KGHSH, CDR2 LQKENI, per germline. The CDR3 nucleotides read TGTGCCAGCTCACCTCGACAGGGGGACTCATCTAGGGAGACCCAGTACTTC. It codes for CASSPRQGDSSRETQYF.

This clone is a singleton in its sample. The CDR3 DNA reads TGTGCCAGCAACCGACTAGCGGACAATGAGCAGTTCTTC. It translates to CASNRLADNEQFF. This sequence joins TRBV27 and TRBJ2-1; 9 bases are a match to TRBD2. Germline V gene sequence: CDR1 MNHEY, CDR2 SMNVEV (reference sequence). J gave up 5 bases and V 7 bases, and 3 bases lay outside the gene matches. The CDR3 is 13 residues long.

The rearrangement uses TRBV21-1 and TRBJ1-5; the DNA was not used to check the table's D call, TRBD1. TRBV21-1 corresponds to a pseudogene. CDR3 length: 14 residues. CDR3 protein: CASRDRQGGQPQHF. The CDR3 bases are TGTGCCAGCAGGGATAGACAGGGAGGTCAGCCCCAGCATTTT.

Concerning this clone itself: Other DNA sequences from this sample encode an identical CDR3 as well. The V call is TRBV3-1 (or the pseudogene TRBV3-2), the J call TRBJ2-3; no firm D call. The CDR3 has 12 residues. V shed 4 bases and J shed 2 bases, with 4 bases lying between them. Germline assignment: CDR1 LGHDT and CDR2 YNNKEL (reference sequence). CDR3 bases: TGTGCCAGCAGCCCACACACAGATACGCAGTATTTT. This sequence encodes CASSPHTDTQYF.

J is TRBJ2-5 and V is TRBV7-7; possibly TRBD2 for D (6 bases). Germline V CDR1 and CDR2: SSHAT, FNYEAQ (reference sequence). Trimming removed 5 bases at V and 1 base at J, with 8 bases between. The CDR3 loop spans 13 amino acids. The CDR3 protein is CASSTGVQETQYF. The CDR3 DNA follows: TGTGCCAGCAGCACGGGAGTCCAAGAGACCCAGTACTTC.

J is TRBJ2-7 and V is TRBV28; D gene unclear. Germline values: CDR1 MDHEN, CDR2 SYDVKM. The CDR3 contains 16 residues. Deletions cut 1 base from V and 9 bases from J, with 22 bases between. The CDR3 loop reads CASSLYSAKVGVGQYF. The CDR3, as DNA: TGTGCCAGCAGTTTATATTCGGCGAAAGTAGGAGTCGGGCAGTACTTC.

This clone was seen a few times. V is TRBV5-6 and J is TRBJ1-6; TRBD1 agrees at 9 bases. Germline CDR1 SGHDT, CDR2 YYEEEE. V was pared by 5 bases and J by 11 bases, with 14 bases of the junction left unmatched. This CDR3 has 16 amino acids. CDR3 amino acids: CASRQTGTGQHAPLHF. As DNA, the CDR3 is TGTGCCAGCAGACAAACCGGGACAGGGCAACACGCACCCCTCCACTTT.

CDR3 loop: CASRVSGSVTQYF. The CDR3 DNA is TGTGCCAGCAGGGTTTCAGGCTCGGTTACCCAGTACTTC. J is TRBJ2-5 and V is TRBV6-5; D call uncertain. From germline, CDR1 is MNHEY and CDR2 SVGAGI. This CDR3 contains 13 residues. Trimming shortened V by 6 bases and J by 8 bases, and 16 bases separated the two germline ends.

The rearrangement links TRBV15 to TRBJ1-2; 10 bases align to TRBD1. Germline CDR1 LNHNV, CDR2 YYDKDF (reference sequence). V was pared by 3 bases and J by 7 bases, with 8 bases of the junction left unmatched. This CDR3 has 15 residues. CDR3 loop: CATSSRTGGFGGYTF. In nucleotides, the CDR3 is TGTGCCACCAGCAGCAGGACAGGGGGATTCGGTGGCTACACCTTC.

This chain uses TRBV27 with TRBJ1-6, with D possibly matching TRBD1 (6 bases). V was shortened by 1 base and J by 7 bases, with 8 bases between the two germline ends. This CDR3 comprises 14 residues. The germline V gene encodes CDR1 MNHEY and CDR2 SMNVEV (reference sequence). CDR3 nucleotide sequence: TGTGCCAGCAGTTTATTTACAGGGAATTCACCCCTCCACTTT. It translates to CASSLFTGNSPLHF.

V and J are TRBV7-9 and TRBJ1-2; TRBD1 is a possible D gene (6 bases). The V gene's germline CDR1 is SEHNR and CDR2 FQNEAQ (reference sequence). The ends were cut back, 0 bases at V and 7 bases at J, with 15 bases in the middle. This CDR3 spans 15 amino acids. The CDR3 DNA follows: TGTGCCAGCAGCTTAGCGACAGGACAGTCAGGTGGCTACACCTTC. Translating it yields CASSLATGQSGGYTF.

The chain has TRBV6-5 and TRBJ2-1; 7 bases align to TRBD1. With V trimmed by 7 bases and J by 9 bases, 12 bases remained unmatched. Germline V lookup: CDR1 MNHEY, CDR2 SVGAGI. The CDR3 has 14 amino acids. The CDR3 here is CASTTNRGQGEQFF. In nucleotides, the CDR3 is TGTGCCAGCACCACGAACAGGGGACAAGGTGAGCAGTTCTTC.

Only a few counts were recorded for this clone. The chain joins TRBV12-5 to TRBJ1-2; perhaps TRBD1 as D (6 bases). In germline, CDR1 is LGHNT, CDR2 FRNRAP. The CDR3 totals 12 residues. V lost 2 bases, J lost 8 bases, and 9 bases lay in between. Written as DNA, the CDR3 is TGTGCTAGTGGTTTGCCAGGGACAGGCTACACCTTC. Protein: CASGLPGTGYTF.

This chain joins TRBV7-2 and TRBJ2-1; 9 nucleotides match TRBD1. Germline CDR1 is SGHTA and CDR2 is FQGNSA. The CDR3 is 14 amino acids. After removal of 5 bases from V and 5 bases from J, the junction contained 4 bases not matched to a gene. The CDR3: CASSGGQGHNEQFF. DNA for the CDR3: TGTGCCAGCAGCGGGGGACAGGGTCACAATGAGCAGTTCTTC.

The rearrangement joins TRBV25-1 to TRBJ2-7, with D maybe TRBD1 (5 bases). The V gene lost 2 bases and the J gene lost 2 bases, with 7 bases spanning the gap. CDR1 is MGHDK, CDR2 SYGVNS, per germline. The CDR3 spans 13 residues. The CDR3: CASSERQPYEQYF. The CDR3 DNA follows: TGTGCCAGCAGTGAACGACAGCCCTACGAGCAGTACTTC.